In its sample, the clone carrying this TCR beta chain was seen a few times. Its antigen is still unknown. Germline V lookup: CDR1 MNHEY, CDR2 SMNVEV (reference sequence). CDR3 length equals 15 residues. The junction had 10 bases not matched to a gene; V was cut back by 5 bases and J by 9 bases. This entry is derived from a study of post-analysis software for immune sequencing data. Each TCR beta cDNA library carried unique molecular identifiers. Input populations of about 0.85 to 11 million T cells gave rise to approximately 480,000 cDNA molecules. Each CDR3 protein is one row after TCRdb ran MiXCR on the PCR reads. The sample carries 150,000 or so distinct CDR3 sequences, 30% to 45% recorded once. Regarding the study as a whole: Under F measure analysis, samples from one preparation batch co-clustered strongly. Controls significantly exceeded multiple sclerosis patients in normalized Chao1 diversity. The five TRBV segments detected at higher frequency in patients than in controls included TRBV5-6, TRBV5-1 and TRBV20-1.

This TCR derives from a girl aged 5-17 years with multiple sclerosis. The V call is TRBV27, the J call TRBJ2-1; 10 bases agree with TRBD2. Material: blood, obtained after autologous hematopoietic stem cell transplantation. Here the CDR3 DNA reads TGTGCCAGCAGTCCCATAGCGGGAGGTCGTGGTGAGCAGTTCTTC. Translated: CASSPIAGGRGEQFF.